This T cell receptor beta chain was captured by sequencing in a study of T cells after yellow fever vaccination. In this sample, this clonotype turned up many times. Its antigen is unidentified. 5'RACE template switching added a universal primer site and UMIs to TCR cDNA. Using its own MiXCR run on the 5' RACE reads, TCRdb lists one record per CDR3 protein. The data contain over 100,000 distinct CDR3 sequences, roughly 8.9% of them seen just once; the ten biggest clones take up 25%. Study-wide results and limits: Researchers noted that a small share of clonotypes showed up in both CD4 and CD8 compartments. Though it reached lower strength, the secondary response hit its peak faster, day 5 versus 15. Booster sampling recovered most clones from primary vaccination (around 97% CD4, around 90% CD8).

The sequenced sample was CD8+ T cells sorted from PBMCs, obtained 45 days after the yellow fever booster vaccination. The source is a man between 25 and 39 years old who received the YFV17D yellow fever vaccine.

The CDR3 here is CASSFGRGVGEQFF. The CDR3 DNA reads as TGTGCCAGCAGCTTTGGCAGGGGGGTGGGTGAGCAGTTCTTC. The rearrangement joins TRBV13 to TRBJ2-1; D may be TRBD1 (7 bases). Deletions cut 3 bases from V and 9 bases from J, with 15 bases between. There are 14 residues in the CDR3. Germline V gene data show CDR1 as PRHDT and CDR2 as FYEKMQ (reference sequence).